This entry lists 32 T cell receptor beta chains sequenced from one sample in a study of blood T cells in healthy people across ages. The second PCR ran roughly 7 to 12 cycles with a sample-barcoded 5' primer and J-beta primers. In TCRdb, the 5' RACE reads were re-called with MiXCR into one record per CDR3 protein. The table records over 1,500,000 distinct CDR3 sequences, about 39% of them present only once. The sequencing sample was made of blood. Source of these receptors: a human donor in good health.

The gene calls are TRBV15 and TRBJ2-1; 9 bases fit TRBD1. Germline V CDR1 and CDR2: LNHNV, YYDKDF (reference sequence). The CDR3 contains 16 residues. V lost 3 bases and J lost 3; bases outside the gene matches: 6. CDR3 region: CATSRSGTGIYNEQFF. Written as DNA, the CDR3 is TGTGCCACCAGCAGGTCCGGGACAGGGATCTACAATGAGCAGTTCTTC.

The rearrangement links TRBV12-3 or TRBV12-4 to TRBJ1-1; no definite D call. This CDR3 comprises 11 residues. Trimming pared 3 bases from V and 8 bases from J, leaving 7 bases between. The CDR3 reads CASSFTTEAFF. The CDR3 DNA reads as TGTGCCAGCAGTTTCACTACGGAAGCTTTCTTT.

CDR3 amino acids: CSAPVRGQETQYF. CDR3 DNA sequence: TGCAGTGCTCCCGTCCGGGGACAAGAGACCCAGTACTTC. V gene TRBV20-1 combines with J gene TRBJ2-5, with D maybe TRBD2 (5 bases). This CDR3 has 13 amino acids. Germline V gene data show CDR1 as DFQATT and CDR2 as SNEGSKA (reference sequence). The ends were cut back, 5 bases at V and 2 bases at J, with 12 bases in the middle.

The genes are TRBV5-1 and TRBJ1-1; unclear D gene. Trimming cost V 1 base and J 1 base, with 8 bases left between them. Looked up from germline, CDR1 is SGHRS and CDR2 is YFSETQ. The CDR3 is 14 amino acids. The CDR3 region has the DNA TGCGCCAGCAGCTTGAACCCACCGAACACTGAAGCTTTCTTT. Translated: CASSLNPPNTEAFF.

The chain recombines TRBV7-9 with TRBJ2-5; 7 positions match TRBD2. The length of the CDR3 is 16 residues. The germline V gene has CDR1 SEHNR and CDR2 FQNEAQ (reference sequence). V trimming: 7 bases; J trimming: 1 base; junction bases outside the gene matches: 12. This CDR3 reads CASTTWGGWGQETQYF. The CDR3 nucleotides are TGTGCCAGCACCACTTGGGGGGGTTGGGGCCAAGAGACCCAGTACTTC.

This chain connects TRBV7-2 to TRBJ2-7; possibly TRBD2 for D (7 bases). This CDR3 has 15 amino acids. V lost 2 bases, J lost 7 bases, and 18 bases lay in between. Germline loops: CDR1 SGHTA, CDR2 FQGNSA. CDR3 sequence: CASSLRGGADNEQYF. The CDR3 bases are TGTGCCAGCAGCTTAAGGGGGGGGGCCGACAATGAGCAGTACTTC.

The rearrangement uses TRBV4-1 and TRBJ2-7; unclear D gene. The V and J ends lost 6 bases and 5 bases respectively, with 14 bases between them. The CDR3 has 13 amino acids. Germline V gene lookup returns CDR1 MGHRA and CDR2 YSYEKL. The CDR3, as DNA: TGCGCCAGCAGTCGAATACTAAGGGACGAGCAGTACTTC. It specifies CASSRILRDEQYF.

CDR3 sequence: CASSPANFNYGYTF. CDR3 nucleotides: TGCGCCAGCAGCCCCGCTAACTTCAACTATGGCTACACCTTC. This sequence joins TRBV4-3 and TRBJ1-2; D is unresolved. This CDR3 is built from 14 residues. Trimming removed 4 bases at V and 2 bases at J, with 11 bases between. CDR1 is LGHNA, CDR2 YSLEER, per germline.

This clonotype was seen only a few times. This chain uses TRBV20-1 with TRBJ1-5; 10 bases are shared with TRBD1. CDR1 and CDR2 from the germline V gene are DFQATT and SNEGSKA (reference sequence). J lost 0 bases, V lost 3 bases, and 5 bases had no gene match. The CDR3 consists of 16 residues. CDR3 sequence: CSARAGTGASNQPQHF. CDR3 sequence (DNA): TGCAGTGCTAGGGCCGGGACAGGGGCTAGCAATCAGCCCCAGCATTTT.

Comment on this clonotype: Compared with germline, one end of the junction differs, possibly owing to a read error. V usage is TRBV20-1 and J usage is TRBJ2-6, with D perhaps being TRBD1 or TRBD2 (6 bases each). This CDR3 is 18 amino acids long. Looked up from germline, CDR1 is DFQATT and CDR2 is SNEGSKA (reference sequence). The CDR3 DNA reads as TGCAGTGCTAGAGATCGGTTCGGGGGCTTCTCTGGGGCCAACGTCCCGACTTTC. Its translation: CSARDRFGGFSGANVPTF.

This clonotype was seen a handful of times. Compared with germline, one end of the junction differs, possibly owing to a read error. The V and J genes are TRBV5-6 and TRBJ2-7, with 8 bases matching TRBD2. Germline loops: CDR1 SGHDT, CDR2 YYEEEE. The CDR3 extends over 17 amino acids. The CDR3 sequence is CASSSFPGLARSYEQYF. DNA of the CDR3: TGCGCCAGCAGCTCGTTCCCCGGACTAGCTCGGTCATACGAGCAGTACTTC.

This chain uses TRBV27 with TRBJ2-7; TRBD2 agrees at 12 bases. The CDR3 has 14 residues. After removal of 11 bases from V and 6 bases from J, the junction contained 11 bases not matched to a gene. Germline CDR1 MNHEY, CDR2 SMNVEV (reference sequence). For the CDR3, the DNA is TGTGCCGGTCGAGCTAGCGGGGGGGCCGGCGAGCAGTACTTC. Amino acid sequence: CAGRASGGAGEQYF.

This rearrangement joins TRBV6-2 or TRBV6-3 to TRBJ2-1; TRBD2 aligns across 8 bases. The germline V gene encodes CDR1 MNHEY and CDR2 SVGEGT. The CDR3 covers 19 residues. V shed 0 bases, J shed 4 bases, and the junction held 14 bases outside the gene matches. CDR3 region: CASSYSGVAGGLVYNEQFF. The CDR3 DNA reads TGTGCCAGCAGTTACTCGGGGGTGGCGGGGGGTCTCGTTTACAATGAGCAGTTCTTC.

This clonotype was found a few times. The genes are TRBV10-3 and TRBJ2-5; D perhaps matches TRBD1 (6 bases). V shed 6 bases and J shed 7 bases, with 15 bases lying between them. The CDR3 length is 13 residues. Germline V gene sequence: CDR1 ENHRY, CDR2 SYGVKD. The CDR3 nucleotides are TGTGCCATCAGAATCCCAGGGGTGAGGACCCAGTACTTC. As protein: CAIRIPGVRTQYF.

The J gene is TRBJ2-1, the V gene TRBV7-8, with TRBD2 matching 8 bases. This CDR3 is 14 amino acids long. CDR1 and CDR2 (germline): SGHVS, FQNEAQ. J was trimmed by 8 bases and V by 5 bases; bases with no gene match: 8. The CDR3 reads CASSPWTSSDEQFF. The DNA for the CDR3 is TGTGCCAGCAGCCCTTGGACTAGCAGCGATGAGCAGTTCTTC.

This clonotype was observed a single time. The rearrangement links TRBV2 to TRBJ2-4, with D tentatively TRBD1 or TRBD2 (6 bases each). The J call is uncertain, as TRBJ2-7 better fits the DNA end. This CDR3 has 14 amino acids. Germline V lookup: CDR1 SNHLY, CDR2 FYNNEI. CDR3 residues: CASGRDKARHEQYF. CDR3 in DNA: TGTGCCAGCGGGCGGGACAAAGCTCGCCACGAGCAGTACTTC.

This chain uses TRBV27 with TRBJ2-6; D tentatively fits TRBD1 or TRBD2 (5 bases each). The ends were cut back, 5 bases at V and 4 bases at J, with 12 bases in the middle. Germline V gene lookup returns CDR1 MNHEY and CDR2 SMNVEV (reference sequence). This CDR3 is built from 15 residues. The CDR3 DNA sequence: TGTGCCAGCAGTGCCCAAGAGGGGGGGGCCAACGTCCTGACTTTC. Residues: CASSAQEGGANVLTF.

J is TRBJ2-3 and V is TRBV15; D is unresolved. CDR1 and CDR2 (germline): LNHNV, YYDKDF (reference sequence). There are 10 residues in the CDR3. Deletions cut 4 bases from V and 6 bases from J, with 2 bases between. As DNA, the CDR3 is TGTGCCACCAGCAAGGATACGCAGTATTTT. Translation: CATSKDTQYF.

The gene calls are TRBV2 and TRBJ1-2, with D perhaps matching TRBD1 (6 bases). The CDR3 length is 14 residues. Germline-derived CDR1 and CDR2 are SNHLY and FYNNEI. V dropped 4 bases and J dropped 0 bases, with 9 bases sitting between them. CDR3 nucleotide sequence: TGTGCCAGCAGTGTCCAGGGGTCTAACTATGGCTACACCTTC. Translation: CASSVQGSNYGYTF. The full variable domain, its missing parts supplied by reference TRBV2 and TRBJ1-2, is EPEVTQTPSHQVTQMGQEVILRCVPISNHLYFYWYRQILGQKVEFLVSFYNNEISEKSEIFDDQFSVERPDGSNFTLKIRSTKLEDSAMYFCASSVQGSNYGYTFGSGTRLTVV.

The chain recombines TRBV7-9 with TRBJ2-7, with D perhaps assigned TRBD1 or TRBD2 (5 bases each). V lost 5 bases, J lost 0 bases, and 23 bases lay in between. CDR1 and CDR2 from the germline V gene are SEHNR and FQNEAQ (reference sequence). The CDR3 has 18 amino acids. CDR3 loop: CASSETVLGTASSYEQYF. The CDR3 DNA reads TGTGCCAGCAGCGAAACGGTACTCGGGACGGCAAGCTCCTACGAGCAGTACTTC.

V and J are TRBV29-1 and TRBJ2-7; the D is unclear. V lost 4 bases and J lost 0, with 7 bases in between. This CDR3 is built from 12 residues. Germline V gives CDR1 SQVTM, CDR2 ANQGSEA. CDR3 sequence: CSVVESSYEQYF. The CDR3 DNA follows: TGCAGCGTTGTAGAGAGCTCCTACGAGCAGTACTTC.

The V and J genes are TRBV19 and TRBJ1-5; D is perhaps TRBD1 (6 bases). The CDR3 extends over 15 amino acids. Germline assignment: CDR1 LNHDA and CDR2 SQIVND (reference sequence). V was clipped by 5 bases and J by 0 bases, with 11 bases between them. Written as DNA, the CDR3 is TGTGCCAGTAGTTTACAGGGACATAGCAATCAGCCCCAGCATTTT. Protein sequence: CASSLQGHSNQPQHF.

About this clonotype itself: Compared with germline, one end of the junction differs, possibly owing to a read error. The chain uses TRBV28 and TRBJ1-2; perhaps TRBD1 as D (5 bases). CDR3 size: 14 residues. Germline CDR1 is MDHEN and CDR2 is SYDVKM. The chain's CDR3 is CACSSPGRDYGYTF. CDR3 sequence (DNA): TGTGCCTGCAGTTCGCCAGGGAGGGACTATGGCTACACCTTC.

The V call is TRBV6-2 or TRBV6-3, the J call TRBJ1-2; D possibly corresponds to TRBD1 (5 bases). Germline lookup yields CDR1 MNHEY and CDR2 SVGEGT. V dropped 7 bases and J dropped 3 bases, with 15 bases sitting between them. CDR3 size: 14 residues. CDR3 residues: CASTLPGSDYGYTF. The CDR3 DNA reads TGTGCCAGCACCCTGCCAGGGTCGGACTATGGCTACACCTTC.

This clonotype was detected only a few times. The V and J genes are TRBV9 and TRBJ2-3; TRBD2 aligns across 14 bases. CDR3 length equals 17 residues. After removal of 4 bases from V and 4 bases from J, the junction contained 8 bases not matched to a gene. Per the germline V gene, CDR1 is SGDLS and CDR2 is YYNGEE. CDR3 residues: CASSTRGLAGASDTQYF. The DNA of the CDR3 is TGTGCCAGCAGCACCCGGGGACTAGCGGGGGCTTCAGATACGCAGTATTTT.

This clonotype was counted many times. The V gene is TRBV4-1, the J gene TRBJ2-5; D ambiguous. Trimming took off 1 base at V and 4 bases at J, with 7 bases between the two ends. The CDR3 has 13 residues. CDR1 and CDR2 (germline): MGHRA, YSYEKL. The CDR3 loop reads CASSQGSGETQYF. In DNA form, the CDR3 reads TGCGCCAGCAGCCAAGGCAGTGGAGAGACCCAGTACTTC.

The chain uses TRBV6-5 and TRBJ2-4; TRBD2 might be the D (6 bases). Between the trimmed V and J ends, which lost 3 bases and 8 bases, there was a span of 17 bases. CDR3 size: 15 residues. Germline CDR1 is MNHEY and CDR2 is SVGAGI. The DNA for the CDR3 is TGTGCCAGCAGTTATTCGGGTAGGGACTTAGACATTCAGTACTTC. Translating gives CASSYSGRDLDIQYF.

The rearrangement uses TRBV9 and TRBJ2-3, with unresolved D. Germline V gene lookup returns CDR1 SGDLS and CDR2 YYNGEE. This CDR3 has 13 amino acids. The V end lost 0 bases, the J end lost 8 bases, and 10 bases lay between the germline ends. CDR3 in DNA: TGTGCCAGCAGCGTAGGCTCGGTCGGTACGCAGTATTTT. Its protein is CASSVGSVGTQYF.

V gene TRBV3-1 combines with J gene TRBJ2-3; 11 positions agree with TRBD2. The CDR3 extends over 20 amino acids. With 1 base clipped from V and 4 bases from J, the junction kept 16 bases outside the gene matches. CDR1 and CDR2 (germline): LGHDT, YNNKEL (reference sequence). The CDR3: CASSQVVDRGLADLADTQYF. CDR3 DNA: TGTGCCAGCAGCCAAGTAGTGGACCGGGGACTAGCGGATCTTGCAGATACGCAGTATTTT.

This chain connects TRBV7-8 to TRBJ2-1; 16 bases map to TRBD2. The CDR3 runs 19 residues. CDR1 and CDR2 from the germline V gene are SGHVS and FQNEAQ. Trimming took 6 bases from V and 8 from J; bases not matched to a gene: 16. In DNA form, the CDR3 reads TGTGCCAGCAGATATCAGGGGACTAGCGGGGGGGTTGTTGTGGATGAGCAGTTCTTC. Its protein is CASRYQGTSGGVVVDEQFF.

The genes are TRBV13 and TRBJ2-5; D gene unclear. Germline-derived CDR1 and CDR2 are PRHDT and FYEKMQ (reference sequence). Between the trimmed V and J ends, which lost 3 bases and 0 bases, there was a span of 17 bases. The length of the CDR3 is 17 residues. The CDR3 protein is CASSFGLVGIYQETQYF. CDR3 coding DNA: TGTGCCAGCAGCTTTGGATTAGTGGGGATATACCAAGAGACCCAGTACTTC.

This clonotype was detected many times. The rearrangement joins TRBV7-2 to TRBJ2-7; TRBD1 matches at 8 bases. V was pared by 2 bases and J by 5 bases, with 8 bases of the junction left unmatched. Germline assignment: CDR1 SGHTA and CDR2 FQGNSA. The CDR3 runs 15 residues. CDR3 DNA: TGTGCCAGCAGCTTACTTTCAGGGGGCGACCACGAGCAGTACTTC. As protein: CASSLLSGGDHEQYF.